A single T cell receptor beta chain is shown here with its context. These data belong to a study of T-cell reconstitution after alpha-beta-depleted transplantation in children. The TCRbeta library incorporated unique molecular identifiers. TCRdb re-derived calls from the PCR reads in MiXCR, one entry per CDR3 protein. Of 700,000 or so distinct CDR3 sequences in the sample, around 13% were seen once. Trimming stripped 7 bases from V and 5 bases from J, with 15 bases between. This CDR3 comprises 13 residues. CDR1 is SGHRS and CDR2 is YFSETQ in the germline V gene. Sample: PBMCs, taken before TCRalphabeta/CD19-depleted stem cell transplant. This clonotype was sampled from a girl under 10 years old with congenital amegakaryocytic thrombocytopenia, due to receive a stem cell transplant. The chain combines TRBV5-1 with TRBJ2-5, with TRBD2 as a possible D gene (5 bases). The CDR3 loop is CASSPGEWETQYF. In nucleotides, the CDR3 is TGCGCCAGCTCACCCGGGGAATGGGAGACCCAGTACTTC.